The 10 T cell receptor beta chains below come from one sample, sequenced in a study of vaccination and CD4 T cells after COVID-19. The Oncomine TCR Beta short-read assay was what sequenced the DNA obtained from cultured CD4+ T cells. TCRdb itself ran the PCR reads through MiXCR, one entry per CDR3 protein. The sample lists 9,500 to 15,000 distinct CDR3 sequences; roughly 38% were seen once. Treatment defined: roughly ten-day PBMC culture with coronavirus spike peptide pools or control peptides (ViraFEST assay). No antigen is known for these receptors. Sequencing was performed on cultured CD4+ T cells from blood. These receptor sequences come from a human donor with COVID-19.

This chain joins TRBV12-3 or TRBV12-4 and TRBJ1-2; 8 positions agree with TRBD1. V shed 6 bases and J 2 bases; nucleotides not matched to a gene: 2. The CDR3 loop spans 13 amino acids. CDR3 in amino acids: CASSWDRNYGYTF. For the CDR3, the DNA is TGTGCCAGCAGCTGGGACAGGAACTATGGCTACACCTTC.

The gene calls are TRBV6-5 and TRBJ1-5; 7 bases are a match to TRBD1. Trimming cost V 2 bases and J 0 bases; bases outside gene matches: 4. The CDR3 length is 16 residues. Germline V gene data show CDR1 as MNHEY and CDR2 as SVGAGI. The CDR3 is CASSYGTDNSNQPQHF. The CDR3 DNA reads TGTGCCAGCAGTTACGGGACAGATAATAGCAATCAGCCCCAGCATTTT.

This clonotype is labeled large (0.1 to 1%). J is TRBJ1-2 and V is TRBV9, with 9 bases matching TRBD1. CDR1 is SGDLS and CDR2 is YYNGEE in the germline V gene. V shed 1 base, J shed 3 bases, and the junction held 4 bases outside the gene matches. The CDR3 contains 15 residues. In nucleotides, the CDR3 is TGTGCCAGCAGCGTATTAGACAGGGGGTACTATGGCTACACCTTC. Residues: CASSVLDRGYYGYTF.

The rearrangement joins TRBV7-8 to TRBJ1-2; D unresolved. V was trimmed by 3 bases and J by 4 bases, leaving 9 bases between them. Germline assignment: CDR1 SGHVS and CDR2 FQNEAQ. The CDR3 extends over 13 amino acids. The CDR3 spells CASSLVQSYGYTF. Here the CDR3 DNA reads TGTGCCAGCAGCTTGGTACAGAGCTATGGCTACACCTTC.

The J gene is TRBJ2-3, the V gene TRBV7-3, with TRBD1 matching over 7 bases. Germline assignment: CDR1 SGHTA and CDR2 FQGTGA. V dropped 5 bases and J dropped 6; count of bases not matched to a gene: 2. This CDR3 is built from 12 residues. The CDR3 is CASSEQGDTQYF. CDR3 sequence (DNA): TGTGCCAGCAGCGAACAGGGGGATACGCAGTATTTT. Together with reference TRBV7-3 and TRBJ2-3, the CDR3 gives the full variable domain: GAGVSQTPSNKVTEKGKYVELRCDPISGHTALYWYRQSLGQGPEFLIYFQGTGAADDSGLPNDRFFAVRPEGSVSTLKIQRTERGDSAVYLCASSEQGDTQYFGPGTRLTVL.

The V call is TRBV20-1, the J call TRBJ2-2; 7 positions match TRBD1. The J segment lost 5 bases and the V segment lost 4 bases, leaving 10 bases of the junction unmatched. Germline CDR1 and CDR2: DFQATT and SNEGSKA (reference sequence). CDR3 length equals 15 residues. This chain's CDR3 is CSATNRDSGTGELFF. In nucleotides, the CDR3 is TGCAGTGCTACCAACCGGGACAGTGGGACCGGGGAGCTGTTTTTT.

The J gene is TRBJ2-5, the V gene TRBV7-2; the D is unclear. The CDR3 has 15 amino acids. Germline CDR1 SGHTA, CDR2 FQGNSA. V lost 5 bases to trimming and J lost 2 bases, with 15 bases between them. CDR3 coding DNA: TGTGCCAGCAGCCCCGGGCTCACCCGGCAAGAGACCCAGTACTTC. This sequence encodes CASSPGLTRQETQYF. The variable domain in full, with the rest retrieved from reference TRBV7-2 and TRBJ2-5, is GAGVSQSPSNKVTEKGKDVELRCDPISGHTALYWYRQSLGQGLEFLIYFQGNSAPDKSGLPSDRFSAERTGGSVSTLTIQRTQQEDSAVYLCASSPGLTRQETQYFGPGTRLLVL.

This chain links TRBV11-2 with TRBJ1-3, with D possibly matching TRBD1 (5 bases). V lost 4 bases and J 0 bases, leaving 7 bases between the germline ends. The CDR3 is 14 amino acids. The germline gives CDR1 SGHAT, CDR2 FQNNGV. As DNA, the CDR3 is TGTGCCAGCAGCTCCAGGGTCTCTGGAAACACCATATATTTT. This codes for CASSSRVSGNTIYF.

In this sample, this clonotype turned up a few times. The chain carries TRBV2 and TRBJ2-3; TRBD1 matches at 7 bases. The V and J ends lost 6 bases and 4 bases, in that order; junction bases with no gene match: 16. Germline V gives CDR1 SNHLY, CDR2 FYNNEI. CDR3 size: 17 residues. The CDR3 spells CASRKGPTGRGADTQYF. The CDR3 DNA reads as TGTGCCAGCAGGAAGGGACCGACAGGGCGAGGTGCAGATACGCAGTATTTT.

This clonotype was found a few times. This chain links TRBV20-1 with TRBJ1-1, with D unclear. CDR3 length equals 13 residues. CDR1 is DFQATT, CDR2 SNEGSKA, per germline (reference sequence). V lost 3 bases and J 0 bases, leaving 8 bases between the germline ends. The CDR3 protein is CSARNRLNTEAFF. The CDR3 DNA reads TGCAGTGCTAGGAACAGACTGAACACTGAAGCTTTCTTT.